This entry features one T cell receptor (beta chain) sequence. What it recognizes is unknown. This entry comes from a study of cytomegalovirus exposure and HLA in healthy donors. Study findings and constraints: CMV antigen specificity was confirmed in vitro for a few CMV-associated chains.

The study ran its PCR with 60 Vbeta and 13 Jbeta primers. Repertoires were generated with immunoSEQ multiplex PCR, while TCRdb's copy carries only in-frame clones and drops some. This repertoire includes 45,000 to 55,000 clones. Trimming stripped 6 bases from V and 5 bases from J, with 10 bases between. The V gene's germline CDR1 is DFQATT and CDR2 SNEGSKA (reference sequence). The length of the CDR3 is 11 residues. The clonotype originates from a woman between 45 and 60 years old in good health and CMV-seropositive. Sequencing used PBMCs. This sequence joins TRBV20-1 and TRBJ1-2; D not certain. The CDR3 region has the DNA TGCAGTGCCCCTAGGACTTATGGCTACACCTTC. It encodes CSAPRTYGYTF.